This T cell receptor beta chain originates from a study of vaccination effects on CD4 cells after COVID-19. Concerning this clone: Its specificity is unknown.

Generated by immunoSEQ multiplex PCR, the TCRdb table keeps only in-frame clones and is missing some. The data show around 32,000 clones, around 70% seen once. J was trimmed by 2 bases and V by 3 bases; bases with no gene match: 5. CDR3 length: 15 amino acids. From germline, CDR1 is LNHDA and CDR2 SQIVND (reference sequence). ViraFEST used viral peptide pools to expand antigen-specific CD4+ T cells before sequencing. The culture ran for 10 days, and then CD4+ T cells were isolated. Each participant was given two doses of one vaccine (BNT162b2 or mRNA-1273). This material consisted of CD4+ T cells from PBMCs cultured with HCoV-229E spike peptides, taken after COVID-19 vaccination. The source is a human donor who received a COVID-19 vaccine. The V call is TRBV19, the J call TRBJ1-1; TRBD1 aligns across 8 bases. CDR3 DNA: TGTGCCAGTAGTATCCTCGGGACAGGCAACACTGAAGCTTTCTTT. Encoded protein: CASSILGTGNTEAFF. Supplemented by reference TRBV19 and TRBJ1-1, the full variable domain reads DGGITQSPKYLFRKEGQNVTLSCEQNLNHDAMYWYRQDPGQGLRLIYYSQIVNDFQKGDIAEGYSVSREKKESFPLTVTSAQKNPTAFYLCASSILGTGNTEAFFGQGTRLTVV.